What follows describes a single T cell receptor beta chain. What it recognizes is unknown. This sample is part of a study of Tregs in tolerant kidney transplant recipients. The J segment lost 7 bases and the V segment lost 5 bases, leaving 2 bases of the junction unmatched. The CDR3 spans 13 residues. Mixed chimerism was transient after nonmyeloablative marrow transplants from related graft donors. CD4+CD25+CD127- Tregs, CD4+CD25- non-Tregs, CD4 and CD8 cells were sorted. Points from the study as a whole: Expanding Tregs on activated donor B cells appeared to best identify donor-specific TCRbeta clones. Biological reproducibility was not directly addressed in this study. The small number of patients limits these findings pending further validation.

Sequenced by immunoSEQ multiplex PCR; TCRdb stores in-frame clones only, minus some. The sample holds roughly 64,000 clones, roughly 86% seen once. This specimen consisted of CD4+ T cells from blood (PBMCs), obtained 6 months after the transplant. This clonotype was sampled from a human patient who received a combined kidney and bone marrow transplant. Some T cells may arise from the graft donor. This rearrangement joins TRBV23-1 to TRBJ2-1, with TRBD2 matching 10 bases. TRBV23-1 is labeled an ORF, and its function is uncertain. In nucleotides, the CDR3 is TGCGCCAGCAGTGATAGCGGGAGGAATGAGCAGTTCTTC. This codes for CASSDSGRNEQFF.